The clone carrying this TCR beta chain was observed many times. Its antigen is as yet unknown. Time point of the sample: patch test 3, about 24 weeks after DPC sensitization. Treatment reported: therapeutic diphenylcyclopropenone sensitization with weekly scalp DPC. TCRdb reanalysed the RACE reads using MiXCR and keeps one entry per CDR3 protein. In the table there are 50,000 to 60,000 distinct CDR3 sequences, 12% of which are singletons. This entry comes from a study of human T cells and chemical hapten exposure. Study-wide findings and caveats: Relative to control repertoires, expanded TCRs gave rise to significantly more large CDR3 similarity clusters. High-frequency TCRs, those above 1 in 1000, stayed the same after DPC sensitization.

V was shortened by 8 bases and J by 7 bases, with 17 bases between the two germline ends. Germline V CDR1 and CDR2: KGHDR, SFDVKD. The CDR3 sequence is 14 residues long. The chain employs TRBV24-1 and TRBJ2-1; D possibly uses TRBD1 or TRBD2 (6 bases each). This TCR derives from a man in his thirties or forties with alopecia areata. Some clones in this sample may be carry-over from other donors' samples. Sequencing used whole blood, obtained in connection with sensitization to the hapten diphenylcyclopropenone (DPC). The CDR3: CATKRGPGANEQFF. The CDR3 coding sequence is TGTGCCACCAAGCGAGGGCCGGGGGCGAATGAGCAGTTCTTC.